This entry lists 23 T cell receptor beta chains sequenced from one sample in a study of shared clonotypes between healthy human individuals (dated by TCRdb to 2019 to 2021). The receptor library was made with the immunoSEQ multiplex PCR assay. Imported from immuneACCESS, the table was reduced by TCRdb to in-frame sequences with V and J called. These copies leave out some clones; in studies compared against another copy, an unresolved V gene accounts for under half, and the cause of the remainder is not known. Recorded for this sample are fewer than 1.8 million clones; approximately 98.5% of them occurred a single time. The ten largest clones take up about 0.4% of the sample. The sequenced sample was naive CD4+ T cells sorted from blood. The cell subset or site label of this sample denotes: CD45RA+ positively selected. All receptors come from a man aged 25 to 40 in good health.

The chain has TRBV29-1 and TRBJ1-4, with D unclear. From germline, CDR1 is SQVTM and CDR2 ANQGSEA. CDR3 length: 13 residues. Trimming took off 0 bases at V and 2 bases at J, with 4 bases between the two ends. CDR3 sequence reads: CSVEEGTNEKLFF. The CDR3 DNA reads TGCAGCGTTGAAGAAGGTACTAATGAAAAACTGTTTTTT.

The chain recombines TRBV9 with TRBJ2-1; TRBD1 matches 9 bases. V was pared by 0 bases and J by 6 bases, with 1 base of the junction left unmatched. The CDR3 extends over 14 amino acids. Germline V gives CDR1 SGDLS, CDR2 YYNGEE. CDR3 in DNA: TGTGCCAGCAGCGTAGACAGGGGGCTCAATGAGCAGTTCTTC. Encoded protein: CASSVDRGLNEQFF.

This clone appeared a single time. The chain couples TRBV5-1 to TRBJ2-3, with 10 bases that match TRBD2. Trimming at V came to 0 bases and at J to 4 bases, leaving 8 bases not matched to a gene. The CDR3 consists of 17 residues. Germline V CDR1 and CDR2: SGHRS, YFSETQ. CDR3 sequence reads: CASSLEGLAAGPDTQYF. The CDR3 coding sequence is TGCGCCAGCAGCTTGGAAGGACTAGCGGCCGGGCCAGATACGCAGTATTTT.

This sequence joins TRBV5-6 and TRBJ2-2, with no clear D. Looked up from germline, CDR1 is SGHDT and CDR2 is YYEEEE. V lost 4 bases to trimming and J lost 1 base, with 8 bases between them. This CDR3 contains 14 residues. In DNA, the CDR3 is TGTGCCAGCAGCCCCGTCGGGAACACCGGGGAGCTGTTTTTT. Translated, it gives CASSPVGNTGELFF.

This clone was observed a single time. The J gene is TRBJ2-7, the V gene TRBV11-2, with 8 bases lining up with TRBD2. CDR1 SGHAT and CDR2 FQNNGV come from the germline V gene. The CDR3 has 13 amino acids. Unmatched junction bases numbered 0, after V lost 5 bases and J lost 0 bases. The CDR3 loop reads CASSRGGSYEQYF. For the CDR3, the DNA is TGTGCCAGCAGCCGGGGGGGCTCCTACGAGCAGTACTTC.

This chain uses TRBV11-2 with TRBJ2-5; 8 bases fit TRBD2. The CDR3 is 16 residues long. Trimming took 5 bases from V and 3 from J; bases not matched to a gene: 11. CDR1 is SGHAT and CDR2 is FQNNGV in the germline V gene. The chain's CDR3 is CASSPLKRETKETQYF. CDR3 in DNA: TGTGCCAGCAGCCCCCTGAAGCGGGAGACTAAAGAGACCCAGTACTTC.

J is TRBJ2-3 and V is TRBV7-6; D is possibly TRBD1 (5 bases). Germline CDR1 SGHVS, CDR2 FNYEAQ. The CDR3 is made up of 15 amino acids. V gave up 1 base and J gave up 3 bases, with 11 bases separating them. This CDR3 reads CASSLEQGSTDTQYF. CDR3 coding DNA: TGTGCCAGCAGCTTAGAGCAGGGTTCAACAGATACGCAGTATTTT.

The V call is TRBV4-1, the J call TRBJ2-1, with D perhaps matching TRBD1 (6 bases). Per germline, CDR1 MGHRA and CDR2 YSYEKL. V was cut by 2 bases and J by 2 bases, with 13 bases left in between. The CDR3 runs to 16 residues. In DNA, the CDR3 is TGCGCCAGCAGCCAATCTCAGGGGCGCGCCTACAATGAGCAGTTCTTC. Protein product: CASSQSQGRAYNEQFF.

This clone was counted once. This chain links TRBV28 with TRBJ1-5, with 8 positions matching TRBD1. Germline CDR1 MDHEN, CDR2 SYDVKM. The CDR3 is 14 amino acids. The trim removed 6 bases at V and 6 bases at J, leaving 7 bases unmatched. CDR3 sequence: CASRIQGVGQPQHF. For the CDR3, the DNA is TGTGCCAGCAGAATACAGGGGGTTGGTCAGCCCCAGCATTTT.

J is TRBJ2-5 and V is TRBV28; 11 bases are a match to TRBD1. V lost 11 bases to trimming and J lost 1 base; unmatched junction nucleotides: 6. This CDR3 has 14 residues. CDR1 is MDHEN and CDR2 is SYDVKM in the germline V gene. The chain's CDR3 is CACRTGGSQETQYF. CDR3 bases: TGTGCCTGTCGGACAGGGGGCTCCCAAGAGACCCAGTACTTC.

The table lists this clone with a few counts. CDR3 bases: TGTGCCAGCAGCCAAGATCCTAGTCTTGAGACCCAGTACTTC. Translation: CASSQDPSLETQYF. The chain recombines TRBV4-2 with TRBJ2-5; no reliable D call. The germline gives CDR1 LGHNA, CDR2 YNFKEQ. This CDR3 region has 14 residues. Between the trimmed V and J ends, which lost 0 bases and 5 bases, there was a span of 10 bases.

This sequence joins TRBV28 and TRBJ2-1, with 11 bases matching TRBD2. There are 18 residues in the CDR3. Germline trimming cut 8 bases from V and 0 bases from J; bases unmatched to any gene: 12. Germline-derived CDR1 and CDR2 are MDHEN and SYDVKM. CDR3 in DNA: TGTGCCAGCGGTAGACTAGCGGGAACCTTACTCTCCTACAATGAGCAGTTCTTC. It translates to CASGRLAGTLLSYNEQFF.

V usage is TRBV5-1 and J usage is TRBJ2-2, with 8 bases identical to TRBD2. The CDR3 runs to 15 residues. J lost 10 bases, V lost 4 bases, and 12 bases had no gene match. CDR1 and CDR2 (germline): SGHRS, YFSETQ. DNA of the CDR3: TGCGCCAGCAGCCCCGGGGGGGCCCTTATACTGGAGCTGTTTTTT. It specifies CASSPGGALILELFF.

About this clone: Distinct nucleotide sequences in the sample also encode this CDR3. V and J are TRBV9 and TRBJ2-7; 13 positions agree with TRBD2. Losses at the gene ends were 4 bases for V and 0 bases for J; bases not matched to a gene: 1. The CDR3 spans 15 residues. Germline V CDR1 and CDR2: SGDLS, YYNGEE. The CDR3 DNA follows: TGTGCCAGCAGCCGGACTAGCGGGAGCTCCTACGAGCAGTACTTC. Amino acid sequence: CASSRTSGSSYEQYF. Supplemented by reference TRBV9 and TRBJ2-7, the full variable domain reads DSGVTQTPKHLITATGQRVTLRCSPRSGDLSVYWYQQSLDQGLQFLIQYYNGEERAKGNILERFSAQQFPDLHSELNLSSLELGDSALYFCASSRTSGSSYEQYFGPGTRLTVT.

CDR3 sequence: CSGKTGQETQYF. In DNA, the CDR3 is TGCAGCGGTAAGACAGGTCAAGAGACCCAGTACTTC. The genes are TRBV29-1 and TRBJ2-5, with a tentative D call TRBD1 (6 bases). This CDR3 contains 12 residues. Germline loops: CDR1 SQVTM, CDR2 ANQGSEA. The ends were cut back, 7 bases at V and 2 bases at J, with 11 bases in the middle.

The chain recombines TRBV27 with TRBJ2-7; 9 positions agree with TRBD2. This CDR3 contains 17 residues. Germline V gives CDR1 MNHEY, CDR2 SMNVEV (reference sequence). The ends lost 10 bases at V and 2 bases at J; junction bases unmatched: 18. The CDR3 region has the DNA TGTGCCACTCCTCCGATTGGCGGGAGGGCCTGGACCTACGAGCAGTACTTC. The encoded protein is CATPPIGGRAWTYEQYF.

The genes are TRBV18 and TRBJ2-3; D gene uncertain. V was pared by 6 bases and J by 8 bases, with 12 bases between. This CDR3 region has 12 residues. Germline CDR1 is KGHSH and CDR2 is LQKENI. This CDR3 reads CASSPPSGTQYF. CDR3 nucleotide sequence: TGTGCCAGCTCTCCGCCTTCCGGTACGCAGTATTTT.

Here the CDR3 DNA reads TGCGCCAGCAGTGAGGCCCCTGGCGGGAGACTATCAGATACGCAGTATTTT. This gives the protein CASSEAPGGRLSDTQYF. The genes are TRBV10-2 and TRBJ2-3; TRBD2 aligns across 7 bases. The J segment lost 4 bases and the V segment lost 2 bases, leaving 12 bases of the junction unmatched. Germline assignment: CDR1 WSHSY and CDR2 SAAADI. There are 17 residues in the CDR3.

The chain couples TRBV7-9 to TRBJ1-3; D call uncertain. From germline, CDR1 is SEHNR and CDR2 FQNEAQ (reference sequence). The germline V and J ends were trimmed by 0 bases and 4 bases, with 7 bases remaining between them. The CDR3 runs 14 residues. This CDR3 reads CASSLAGLGNTIYF. DNA of the CDR3: TGTGCCAGCAGCTTAGCAGGGCTGGGAAACACCATATATTTT. Using reference TRBV7-9 and TRBJ1-3 for the parts outside the CDR3, the full variable domain is DTGVSQNPRHKITKRGQNVTFRCDPISEHNRLYWYRQTLGQGPEFLTYFQNEAQLEKSRLLSDRFSAERPKGSFSTLEIQRTEQGDSAMYLCASSLAGLGNTIYFGEGSWLTVV.

V usage is TRBV7-2 and J usage is TRBJ2-5; tentatively, D is TRBD1 (6 bases). Trimming took 7 bases from V and 3 from J, leaving 12 bases between them. The CDR3 runs to 13 residues. The V gene's germline CDR1 is SGHTA and CDR2 FQGNSA. The CDR3 nucleotides read TGTGCCAGCACCCCACAGGGAGAAGAGACCCAGTACTTC. Translated: CASTPQGEETQYF.

This chain uses TRBV10-2 with TRBJ2-3, with 15 bases aligning to TRBD2. Per the germline V gene, CDR1 is WSHSY and CDR2 is SAAADI. The CDR3 totals 21 residues. Trimming cost V 4 bases and J 5 bases; bases outside gene matches: 19. The CDR3 loop is CASSGTPGLAGGRYGLDTQYF. CDR3 bases: TGCGCCAGCAGTGGAACGCCGGGACTAGCGGGAGGCCGGTATGGGTTAGATACGCAGTATTTT.

The CDR3, as DNA: TGTGCCAGCAGCGGGATACAGGGGGCTAATGAAAAACTGTTTTTT. Translation gives CASSGIQGANEKLFF. The chain couples TRBV5-6 to TRBJ1-4, with 8 positions matching TRBD1. V was clipped by 4 bases and J by 3 bases; unmatched bases: 5. Germline V gene data show CDR1 as SGHDT and CDR2 as YYEEEE. This CDR3 has 15 residues.

The chain recombines TRBV28 with TRBJ2-7, with D perhaps TRBD1 (6 bases). Germline CDR1 reads MDHEN; CDR2 reads SYDVKM. Trimming cost V 10 bases and J 2 bases, with 21 bases left between them. This CDR3 has 15 amino acids. The CDR3 nucleotides read TGTGCCACCCACGTGGGGACAAGTCTAGCCTACGAGCAGTACTTC. Translating gives CATHVGTSLAYEQYF.